Listed below are T cell receptor beta chains from one sample, sequenced in a study of T cells in Graves' hyperthyroidism and ophthalmopathy. TCRdb used MiXCR to reprocess the multiplex PCR reads, holding one entry per CDR3 protein. The sample shows 600,000 to 650,000 distinct CDR3 sequences, around 15% of them seen only once. The sample taken for sequencing was blood. Receptors were obtained from a woman in her 30s with Graves' hyperthyroidism. The CDR3 runs from the conserved cysteine through the conserved F or W. A D gene is named only where the DNA matches it firmly. The size field is filled for only some rows; it gives once, few, many or a size class.

clone_size,v_call,d_call,j_call,cdr3_aa,cdr3_nt
few,TRBV24-1,-,TRBJ2-3,CATRQGDTQYF,TGTGCCACCAGACAGGGAGATACGCAGTATTTT
-,TRBV20-1,-,TRBJ2-1,CSATVVWGYNEQFF,TGCAGTGCTACTGTGGTATGGGGCTACAATGAGCAGTTCTTC
many,TRBV2,-,TRBJ2-7,CASTEAVGPYEQYF,TGTGCCAGCACCGAAGCGGTAGGACCGTACGAGCAGTACTTC
few,TRBV19,-,TRBJ1-1,CASSYAGSTEAFF,TGTGCCAGTAGTTACGCAGGGTCTACTGAAGCTTTCTTT
many,TRBV29-1,TRBD1,TRBJ2-7,CSVDGGQIYEQYF,TGCAGCGTTGATGGGGGACAGATCTACGAGCAGTACTTC
many,TRBV28,-,TRBJ1-1,CASHAVNTEAFF,TGTGCCAGCCACGCAGTGAACACTGAAGCTTTCTTT
many,TRBV5-5,-,TRBJ2-5,CASSLDRAETQYF,TGTGCCAGCAGCTTGGACAGGGCGGAGACCCAGTACTTC
many,TRBV20-1,-,TRBJ1-1,CSARGGGWTEAFF,TGCAGTGCCCGGGGGGGGGGCTGGACTGAAGCTTTCTTT
many,TRBV5-1,-,TRBJ2-1,CASSWARSINEQFF,TGCGCCAGCAGCTGGGCTAGGTCTATCAATGAGCAGTTCTTC
many,TRBV7-9,-,TRBJ2-7,CASSLPDSYEQYF,TGTGCCAGCAGCTTACCTGACAGCTACGAGCAGTACTTC
many,TRBV13,-,TRBJ2-7,CASSQTSRYESDEQYF,TGTGCCAGCAGCCAAACCTCTAGGTACGAATCCGACGAGCAGTACTTC
many,TRBV6-1,-,TRBJ2-7,CASSIGTFYEQYF,TGTGCCAGCAGCATCGGGACTTTTTACGAGCAGTACTTC
-,TRBV14,TRBD1,TRBJ1-1,CASRFGTGDRAFF,TGTGCCAGCCGTTTTGGGACAGGGGATAGAGCTTTCTTT
many,TRBV10-3,-,TRBJ2-7,CAIRPMGAYEQYF,TGTGCCATCAGACCGATGGGGGCGTACGAGCAGTACTTC
many,TRBV5-1,TRBD1,TRBJ1-5,CASSPGTGEYNQPQHF,TGCGCCAGCAGCCCCGGGACAGGGGAGTACAATCAGCCCCAGCATTTT
few,TRBV29-1,-,TRBJ1-4,CSVGYAGATNEKLFF,TGCAGCGTTGGTTATGCGGGGGCAACTAATGAAAAACTGTTTTTT
-,TRBV20-1,TRBD2,TRBJ2-7,CSASPGLVRYEQYF,TGCAGTGCGTCTCCGGGACTAGTCCGCTACGAGCAGTACTTC
-,TRBV10-2,TRBD2,TRBJ2-1,CASSEYSSGSSYNEQFF,TGCGCCAGCAGTGAGTATAGTAGCGGGAGCTCCTACAATGAGCAGTTCTTC
-,TRBV9,-,TRBJ2-1,CASSEGPPFGQFF,TGTGCCAGCAGCGAGGGCCCGCCATTCGGGCAGTTCTTC
-,TRBV19,TRBD2,TRBJ2-5,CASSPSGGAETQYF,TGTGCCAGTAGCCCTAGCGGAGGCGCGGAGACCCAGTACTTC
-,TRBV27,TRBD1,TRBJ2-3,CASSSQGAAGTDTQYF,TGTGCCAGCAGTTCCCAGGGGGCGGCTGGCACAGATACGCAGTATTTT
-,TRBV28,TRBD1,TRBJ2-7,CASIATRQGARIYEQYF,TGTGCCAGCATTGCTACCCGACAGGGGGCACGTATCTACGAGCAGTACTTC
few,TRBV20-1,-,TRBJ1-2,CSASGGGAIHGYTF,TGCAGTGCTAGTGGCGGGGGGGCGATCCATGGCTACACCTTC
many,TRBV18,-,TRBJ1-1,CASSPWGSNTEAFF,TGTGCCAGCTCACCGTGGGGGAGCAACACTGAAGCTTTCTTT
-,TRBV28,TRBD2,TRBJ2-5,CASRPDLAGRAETQYF,TGTGCCAGCAGACCTGATTTAGCAGGGAGGGCAGAGACCCAGTACTTC
many,TRBV12-3/TRBV12-4,TRBD1,TRBJ1-2,CASSETGGGLGYGYTF,TGTGCCAGCAGTGAGACAGGGGGCGGTTTAGGGTATGGCTACACCTTC
many,TRBV6-1,-,TRBJ2-1,CASSEGGSYNEQFF,TGTGCCAGCTCGGAGGGAGGCTCCTACAATGAGCAGTTCTTC